Here is one T cell receptor (beta chain) with its context. No antigen is known for it. This CDR3 has 15 amino acids. CDR1 is SGHRS, CDR2 YFSETQ, per germline. V lost 4 bases and J lost 1, with 11 bases in between. Sorted-subset replicate PCRs used 200 ng of genomic DNA. This amount corresponded to 25,000 to 30,000 T cell genomes. Sequenced by immunoSEQ multiplex PCR; TCRdb stores in-frame clones only, minus some. The data show more than 400,000 clones, with 90% to 96% seen just once and 0.055% to 0.075% held by the top ten. This sample was taken from a study of shared clonotypes between healthy human individuals. Findings of the study overall: Memory subsets had estimated richness that was generally smaller than that of naive subsets. It was the non-shared clonotypes that had lower generation probabilities than clonotypes shared by all four donors.

Sequencing input: naive CD4+ T cells sorted from blood. The subset was: CD45RA+ positively selected. This chain uses TRBV5-1 with TRBJ2-2; no definite D call. The TCR was taken from a woman in her thirties in good health. CDR3 sequence: CASSPPPENTGELFF. The DNA of the CDR3 is TGCGCCAGCAGCCCACCGCCCGAGAACACCGGGGAGCTGTTTTTT.